The clone carrying this T cell receptor (beta chain) turned up a few times. Its specificity is not known. CDR1 and CDR2 from the germline V gene are MNHEY and SVGAGI. The CDR3 is 16 amino acids. V was shortened by 0 bases and J by 5 bases, with 16 bases between the two germline ends. One entry per CDR3 protein, called by TCRdb with MiXCR from the RT-PCR reads. The repertoire includes 800,000 to 1,000,000 distinct CDR3 sequences, approximately 22% of them detected once, and 10% sits in the top ten. The sample originates from a study of response to subunit inactivated influenza vaccine. Regarding the study as a whole: Authors suggested each seasonal flu vaccination may recruit only limited numbers of new T cells.

The sample consisted of PBMCs from blood, taken 4 to 6 days after vaccination. The chain is built from TRBV6-5 and TRBJ2-5, with D hard to call. This sequence originates from a man in his fifties who received an inactivated influenza vaccine. CDR3 sequence (DNA): TGTGCCAGCAGTTACTCTGTGCAGGCCCTTGGGGAGACCCAGTACTTC. Its protein is CASSYSVQALGETQYF.